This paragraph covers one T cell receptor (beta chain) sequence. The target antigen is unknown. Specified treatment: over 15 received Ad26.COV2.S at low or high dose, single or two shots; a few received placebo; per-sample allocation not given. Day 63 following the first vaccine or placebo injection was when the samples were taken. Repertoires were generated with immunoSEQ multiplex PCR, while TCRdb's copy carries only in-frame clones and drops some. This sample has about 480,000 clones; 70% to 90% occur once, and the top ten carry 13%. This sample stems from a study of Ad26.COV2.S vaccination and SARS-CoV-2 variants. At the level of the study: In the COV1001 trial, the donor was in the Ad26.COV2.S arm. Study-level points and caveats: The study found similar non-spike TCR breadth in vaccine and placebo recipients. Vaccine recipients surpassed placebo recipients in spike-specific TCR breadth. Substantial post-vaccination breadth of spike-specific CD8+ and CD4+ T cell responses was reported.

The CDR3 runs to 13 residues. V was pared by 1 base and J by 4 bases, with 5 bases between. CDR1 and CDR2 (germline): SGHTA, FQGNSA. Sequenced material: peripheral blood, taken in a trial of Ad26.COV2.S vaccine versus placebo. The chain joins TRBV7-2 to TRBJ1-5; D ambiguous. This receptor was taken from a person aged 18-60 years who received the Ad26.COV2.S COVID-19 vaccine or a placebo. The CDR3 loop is CASSLGANQPQHF. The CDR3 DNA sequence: TGTGCCAGCAGCTTAGGGGCGAATCAGCCCCAGCATTTT. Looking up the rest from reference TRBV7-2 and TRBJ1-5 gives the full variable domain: GAGVSQSPSNKVTEKGKDVELRCDPISGHTALYWYRQSLGQGLEFLIYFQGNSAPDKSGLPSDRFSAERTGGSVSTLTIQRTQQEDSAVYLCASSLGANQPQHFGDGTRLSIL.